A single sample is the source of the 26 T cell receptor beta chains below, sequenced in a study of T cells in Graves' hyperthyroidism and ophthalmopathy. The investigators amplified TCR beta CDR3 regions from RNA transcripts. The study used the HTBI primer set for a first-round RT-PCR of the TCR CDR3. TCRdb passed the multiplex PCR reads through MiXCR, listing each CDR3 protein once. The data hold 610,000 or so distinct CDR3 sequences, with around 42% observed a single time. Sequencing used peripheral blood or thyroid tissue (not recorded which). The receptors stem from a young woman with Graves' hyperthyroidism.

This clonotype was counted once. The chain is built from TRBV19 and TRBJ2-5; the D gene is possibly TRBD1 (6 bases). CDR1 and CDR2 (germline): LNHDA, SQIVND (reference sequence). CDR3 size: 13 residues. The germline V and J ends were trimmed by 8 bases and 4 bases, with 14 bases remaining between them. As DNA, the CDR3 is TGTGCCAGTGGCCTAGGGGGTGGAGAGACCCAGTACTTC. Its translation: CASGLGGGETQYF.

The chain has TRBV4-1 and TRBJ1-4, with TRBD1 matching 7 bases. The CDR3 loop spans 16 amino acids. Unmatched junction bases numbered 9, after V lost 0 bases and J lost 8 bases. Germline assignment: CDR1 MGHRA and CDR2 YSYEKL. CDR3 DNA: TGCGCCAGCAGCCAAGATCGGACAGGCGGCTGGGAAAAACTGTTTTTT. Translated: CASSQDRTGGWEKLFF.

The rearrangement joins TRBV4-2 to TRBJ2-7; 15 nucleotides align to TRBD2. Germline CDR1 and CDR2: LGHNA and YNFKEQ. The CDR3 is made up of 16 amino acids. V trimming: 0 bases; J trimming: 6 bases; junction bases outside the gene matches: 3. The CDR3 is CASSQDPGLAGGEQYF. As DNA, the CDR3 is TGTGCCAGCAGCCAAGATCCGGGACTAGCGGGAGGCGAGCAGTACTTC.

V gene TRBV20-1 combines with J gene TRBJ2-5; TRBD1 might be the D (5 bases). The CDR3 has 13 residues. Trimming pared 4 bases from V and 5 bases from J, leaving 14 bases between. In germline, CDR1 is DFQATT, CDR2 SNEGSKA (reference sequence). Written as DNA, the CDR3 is TGCAGTGCTACCGACAGTCTTGCCGAGACCCAGTACTTC. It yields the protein CSATDSLAETQYF.

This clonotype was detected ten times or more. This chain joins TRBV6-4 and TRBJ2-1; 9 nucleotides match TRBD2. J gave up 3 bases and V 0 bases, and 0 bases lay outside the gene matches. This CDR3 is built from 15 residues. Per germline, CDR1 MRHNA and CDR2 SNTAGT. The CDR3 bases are TGTGCCAGCAGTGACTCTAGCGGGAGCTACAATGAGCAGTTCTTC. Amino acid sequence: CASSDSSGSYNEQFF.

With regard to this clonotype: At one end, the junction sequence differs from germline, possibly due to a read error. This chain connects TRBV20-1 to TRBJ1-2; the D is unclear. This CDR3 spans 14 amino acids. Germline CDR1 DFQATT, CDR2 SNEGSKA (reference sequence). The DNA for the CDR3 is TGCAGCGCTAGGGCTAGAGCGCCGGGCTATGGCTACACCTTC. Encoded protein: CSARARAPGYGYTF.

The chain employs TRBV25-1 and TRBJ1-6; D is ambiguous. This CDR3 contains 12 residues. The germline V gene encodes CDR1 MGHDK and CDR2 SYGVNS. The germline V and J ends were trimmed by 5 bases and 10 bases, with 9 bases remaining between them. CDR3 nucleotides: TGTGCCAGCAGTCGAGTAGGCTCACCCCTCCACTTT. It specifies CASSRVGSPLHF.

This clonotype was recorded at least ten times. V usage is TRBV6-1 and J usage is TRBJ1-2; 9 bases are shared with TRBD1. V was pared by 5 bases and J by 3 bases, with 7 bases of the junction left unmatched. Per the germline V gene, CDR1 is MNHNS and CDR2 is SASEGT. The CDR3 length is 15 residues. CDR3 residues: CASSLWTGEHYGYTF. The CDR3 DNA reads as TGTGCCAGCAGTCTTTGGACAGGGGAACACTATGGCTACACCTTC.

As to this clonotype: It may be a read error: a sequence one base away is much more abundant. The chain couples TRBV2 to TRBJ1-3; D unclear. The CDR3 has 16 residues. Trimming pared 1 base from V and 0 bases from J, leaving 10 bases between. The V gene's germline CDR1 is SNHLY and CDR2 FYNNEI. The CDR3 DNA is TGTGCCAGCAGTGAAGTACAGCCCAGCTCTGGAAACACCATATATTTT. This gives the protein CASSEVQPSSGNTIYF. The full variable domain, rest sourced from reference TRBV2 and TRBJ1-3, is EPEVTQTPSHQVTQMGQEVILRCVPISNHLYFYWYRQILGQKVEFLVSFYNNEISEKSEIFDDQFSVERPDGSNFTLKIRSTKLEDSAMYFCASSEVQPSSGNTIYFGEGSWLTVV.

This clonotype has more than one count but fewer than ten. Here the CDR3 reads CASSRREYGSSSGANVLTF. The CDR3 region has the DNA TGCGCCAGCAGCCGTAGGGAGTACGGATCAAGCTCTGGGGCCAACGTCCTGACTTTC. This chain uses TRBV4-1 with TRBJ2-6; TRBD2 is a possible D gene (5 bases). The V gene lost 4 bases and the J gene lost 0 bases, with 19 bases spanning the gap. The length of the CDR3 is 19 residues. Germline CDR1 and CDR2: MGHRA and YSYEKL.

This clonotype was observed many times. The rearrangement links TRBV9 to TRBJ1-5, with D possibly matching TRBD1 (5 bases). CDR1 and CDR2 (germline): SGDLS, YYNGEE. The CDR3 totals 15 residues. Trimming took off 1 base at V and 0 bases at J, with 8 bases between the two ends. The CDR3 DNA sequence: TGTGCCAGCAGCGTAACCGACAGTAGCAATCAGCCCCAGCATTTT. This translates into CASSVTDSSNQPQHF.

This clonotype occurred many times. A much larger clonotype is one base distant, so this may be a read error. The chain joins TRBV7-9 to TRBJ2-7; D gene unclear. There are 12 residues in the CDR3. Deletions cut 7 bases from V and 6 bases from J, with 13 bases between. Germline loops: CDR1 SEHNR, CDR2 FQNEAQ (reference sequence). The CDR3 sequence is CASTLRGCEQYF. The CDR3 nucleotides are TGTGCCAGCACCCTACGAGGCTGCGAGCAGTACTTC.

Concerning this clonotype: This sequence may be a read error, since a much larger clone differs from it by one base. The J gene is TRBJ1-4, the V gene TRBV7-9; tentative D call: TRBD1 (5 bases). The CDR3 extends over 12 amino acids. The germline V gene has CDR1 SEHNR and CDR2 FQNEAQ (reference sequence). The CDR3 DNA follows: TGTGCCAGCAGCCAAGCTAGGGGAAAACTGCTTTTT. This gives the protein CASSQARGKLLF.

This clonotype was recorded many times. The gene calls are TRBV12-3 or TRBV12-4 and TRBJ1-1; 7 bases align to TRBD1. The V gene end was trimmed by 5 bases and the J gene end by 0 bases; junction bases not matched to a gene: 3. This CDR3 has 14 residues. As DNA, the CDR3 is TGTGCCAGCAGTCAGGGGGGACTGAACACTGAAGCTTTCTTT. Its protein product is CASSQGGLNTEAFF.

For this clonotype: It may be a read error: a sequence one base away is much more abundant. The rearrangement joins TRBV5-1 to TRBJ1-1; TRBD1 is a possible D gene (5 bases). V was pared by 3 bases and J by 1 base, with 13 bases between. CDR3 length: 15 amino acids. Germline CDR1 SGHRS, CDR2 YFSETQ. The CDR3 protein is CASSSGTPRNTEAFF. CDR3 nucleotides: TGCGCCAGCAGCTCGGGGACCCCCCGGAACACTGAAGCTTTCTTT. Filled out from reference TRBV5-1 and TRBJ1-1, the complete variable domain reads KAGVTQTPRYLIKTRGQQVTLSCSPISGHRSVSWYQQTPGQGLQFLFEYFSETQRNKGNFPGRFSGRQFSNSRSEMNVSTLELGDSALYLCASSSGTPRNTEAFFGQGTRLTVV.

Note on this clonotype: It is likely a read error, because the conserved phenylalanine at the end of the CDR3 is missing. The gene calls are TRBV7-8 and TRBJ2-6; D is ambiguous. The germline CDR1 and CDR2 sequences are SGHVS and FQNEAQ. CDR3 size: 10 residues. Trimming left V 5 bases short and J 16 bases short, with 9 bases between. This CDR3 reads CASSDRTLTL. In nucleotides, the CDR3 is TGTGCCAGCAGCGATAGGACGCTGACTCTC.

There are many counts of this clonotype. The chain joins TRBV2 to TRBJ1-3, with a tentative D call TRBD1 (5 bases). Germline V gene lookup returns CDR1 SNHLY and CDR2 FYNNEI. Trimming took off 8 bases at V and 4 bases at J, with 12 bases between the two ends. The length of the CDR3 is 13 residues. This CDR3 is CASFRDLGNTIYF. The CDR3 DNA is TGTGCCAGCTTCCGGGACCTAGGAAACACCATATATTTT.

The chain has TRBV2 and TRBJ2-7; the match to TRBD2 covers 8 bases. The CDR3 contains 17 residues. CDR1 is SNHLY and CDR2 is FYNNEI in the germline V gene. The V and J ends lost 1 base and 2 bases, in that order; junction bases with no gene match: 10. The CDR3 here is CASSEEGTSGRAYEQYF. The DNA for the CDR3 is TGTGCCAGCAGTGAAGAAGGGACTAGTGGGAGGGCCTACGAGCAGTACTTC.

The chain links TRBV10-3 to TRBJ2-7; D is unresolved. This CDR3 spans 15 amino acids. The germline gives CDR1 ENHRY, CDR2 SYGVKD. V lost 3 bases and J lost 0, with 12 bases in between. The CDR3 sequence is CAISDRTTSSYEQYF. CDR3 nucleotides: TGTGCCATCAGTGACAGGACGACGAGCTCCTACGAGCAGTACTTC.

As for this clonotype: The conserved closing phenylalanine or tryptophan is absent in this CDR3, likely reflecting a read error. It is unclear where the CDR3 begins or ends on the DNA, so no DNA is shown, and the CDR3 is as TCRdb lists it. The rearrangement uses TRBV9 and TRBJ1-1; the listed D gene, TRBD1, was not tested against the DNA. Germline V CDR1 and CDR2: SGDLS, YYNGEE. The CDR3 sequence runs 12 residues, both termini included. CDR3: CASSVRRDRLAS.

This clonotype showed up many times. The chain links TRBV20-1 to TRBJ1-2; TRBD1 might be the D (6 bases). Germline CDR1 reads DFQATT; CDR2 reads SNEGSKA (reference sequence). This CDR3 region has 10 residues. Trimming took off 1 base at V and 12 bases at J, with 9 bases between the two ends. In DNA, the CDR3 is TGCAGTGCTAGAGTACAGGGCAACACCTTC. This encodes CSARVQGNTF.

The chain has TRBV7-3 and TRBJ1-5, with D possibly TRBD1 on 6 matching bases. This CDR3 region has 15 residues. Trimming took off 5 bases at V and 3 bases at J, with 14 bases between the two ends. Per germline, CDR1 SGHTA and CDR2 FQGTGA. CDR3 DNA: TGTGCCAGCAGCCCCGGGGGGGGGCCCAATCAGCCCCAGCATTTT. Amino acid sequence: CASSPGGGPNQPQHF.

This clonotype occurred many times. In nucleotides, the CDR3 is TGTGCCAGCAATTCGGACCAGGCACAGTACGAGCAGTACTTC. Translation: CASNSDQAQYEQYF. This chain links TRBV2 with TRBJ2-7; D call uncertain. This CDR3 has 14 residues. Germline V gene sequence: CDR1 SNHLY, CDR2 FYNNEI. V lost 7 bases, J lost 4 bases, and 17 bases lay in between.

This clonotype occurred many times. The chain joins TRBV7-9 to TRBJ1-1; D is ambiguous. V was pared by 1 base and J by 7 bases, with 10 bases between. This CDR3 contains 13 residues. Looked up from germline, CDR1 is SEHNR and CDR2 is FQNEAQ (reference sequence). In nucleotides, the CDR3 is TGTGCCAGCAGCTTAGACGGTTGGCGTGAAGCTTTCTTT. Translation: CASSLDGWREAFF. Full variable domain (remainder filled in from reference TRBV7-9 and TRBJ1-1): DTGVSQNPRHKITKRGQNVTFRCDPISEHNRLYWYRQTLGQGPEFLTYFQNEAQLEKSRLLSDRFSAERPKGSFSTLEIQRTEQGDSAMYLCASSLDGWREAFFGQGTRLTVV.

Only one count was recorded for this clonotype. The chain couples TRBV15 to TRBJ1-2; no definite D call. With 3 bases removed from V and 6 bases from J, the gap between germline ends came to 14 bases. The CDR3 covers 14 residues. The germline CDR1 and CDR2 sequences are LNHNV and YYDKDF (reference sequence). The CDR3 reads CATSSLAGVDGYTF. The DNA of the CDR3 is TGTGCCACCAGCAGTTTAGCCGGGGTGGATGGCTACACCTTC.

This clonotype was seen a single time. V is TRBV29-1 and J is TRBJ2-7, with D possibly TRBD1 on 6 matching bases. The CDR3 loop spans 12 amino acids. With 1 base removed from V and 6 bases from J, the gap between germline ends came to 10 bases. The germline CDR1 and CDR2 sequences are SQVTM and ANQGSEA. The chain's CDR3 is CSVEGVRGEQYF. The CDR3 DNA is TGCAGCGTTGAAGGGGTCAGGGGCGAGCAGTACTTC.